A selection of T cell receptor beta chains follows, all from one sample in a study of technical replicates of blood from a handful of donors. Using immunoSEQ multiplex PCR, the repertoire was profiled, and TCRdb retains in-frame clones only, with some absent. The repertoire holds about 67,000 clones, with 95% to 97% as singletons. The sample taken for sequencing was T cells isolated from PBMCs. The receptors derive from a human donor in good health. CDR3s include the opening cysteine and the closing phenylalanine or tryptophan. The D gene is left open where the match is weak. The listing skips clone size in some rows; elsewhere it reads once, few, many or a size class.

v_gene	abundance	d_gene	j_gene	CDR3aa	CDR3nt
TRBV7-3	.	.	TRBJ2-2	CASSLQSPRSAGELFF	TGTGCCAGCAGCTTACAGTCCCCTAGGTCGGCCGGGGAGCTGTTTTTT
TRBV5-6	.	.	TRBJ1-1	CASSPGVNTEAFF	TGTGCCAGCAGCCCAGGGGTAAACACTGAAGCTTTCTTT
TRBV7-3	.	.	TRBJ2-2	CASSPSVGELFF	TGTGCCAGCAGCCCTAGTGTCGGGGAGCTGTTTTTT
TRBV7-9	.	TRBD1	TRBJ1-3	CASSPSKQGEGGRNTIYF	TGTGCCAGCAGCCCGTCGAAACAGGGGGAAGGAGGGAGAAACACCATATATTTT
TRBV6-1	.	.	TRBJ2-7	CASSERGGEAYEQYF	TGTGCCAGCAGTGAAAGGGGAGGTGAGGCCTACGAGCAGTACTTC
TRBV6-5	.	TRBD2	TRBJ2-7	CASTSAGGPDEQYF	TGTGCCAGCACCTCGGCGGGAGGGCCTGACGAGCAGTACTTC
TRBV11-2	.	TRBD1	TRBJ2-7	CASSPDRGYYEQYF	TGTGCCAGCAGCCCGGACAGGGGGTACTACGAGCAGTACTTC
TRBV27	.	TRBD1	TRBJ1-5	CASSLGTGGNQPQHF	TGTGCCAGCAGTTTAGGGACAGGGGGGAATCAGCCCCAGCATTTT
TRBV19	.	.	TRBJ1-5	CASSIRSDNQPQHF	TGTGCCAGTAGTATAAGGAGTGATAATCAGCCCCAGCATTTT
TRBV25-1	.	.	TRBJ2-1	CASHSWSSYNEQFF	TGTGCCTCCCATTCATGGAGCTCCTACAATGAGCAGTTCTTC
TRBV25-1	.	.	TRBJ1-1	CASSDRGSSEAFF	TGTGCCAGCAGTGACCGGGGGTCGTCGGAAGCTTTCTTT
TRBV30	.	TRBD1	TRBJ1-1	CAWSDDRGLTMNTEAFF	TGTGCCTGGAGTGATGACAGGGGGTTAACCATGAACACTGAAGCTTTCTTT
TRBV30	.	.	TRBJ2-7	CAWREIVEYEQYF	TGTGCCTGGCGGGAGATAGTAGAGTACGAGCAGTACTTC
TRBV19	.	.	TRBJ1-1	CASRYSFEAFF	TGTGCCAGTAGATATAGTTTTGAAGCTTTCTTT
TRBV5-6	.	TRBD2	TRBJ2-3	CASSLRLAEITDTQYF	TGTGCCAGCAGCTTAAGGCTAGCGGAGATCACAGATACGCAGTATTTT
TRBV30	.	TRBD1	TRBJ2-7	CAWSSGQGYEQYF	TGTGCCTGGAGTAGCGGACAGGGCTACGAGCAGTACTTC
TRBV6-1	.	TRBD1	TRBJ2-7	CASISTGGYEQYF	TGTGCCAGCATATCGACAGGGGGCTACGAGCAGTACTTC
TRBV6-1	.	.	TRBJ2-1	CALARESYNEQFF	TGTGCCTTAGCGAGGGAATCCTACAATGAGCAGTTCTTC
TRBV2	.	TRBD1	TRBJ1-1	CASSETGEGTEAFF	TGTGCCAGCAGTGAGACAGGGGAGGGGACTGAAGCTTTCTTT
TRBV6-4	.	.	TRBJ1-5	CASSDPRVRATYQPQHF	TGTGCCAGCAGTGACCCCAGGGTCAGGGCGACGTATCAGCCCCAGCATTTT
TRBV29-1	once	TRBD2	TRBJ2-2	CSVEGLAGVPAGELFF	TGCAGCGTTGAAGGTTTAGCGGGAGTTCCCGCCGGGGAGCTGTTTTTT
TRBV7-2	.	.	TRBJ1-1	CASSPHAGSNTEAFF	TGTGCCAGCAGCCCTCATGCAGGGTCGAACACTGAAGCTTTCTTT
TRBV11-2	.	.	TRBJ2-7	CASSSQGSGEYF	TGTGCCAGCAGCTCTCAGGGTTCTGGGGAGTACTTC
TRBV9	.	TRBD2	TRBJ2-1	CASSPHFTSGTYNEQFF	TGTGCCAGCAGCCCCCATTTTACTAGCGGGACTTACAATGAGCAGTTCTTC
TRBV6-5	.	.	TRBJ1-2	CASSYGGRYGYTF	TGTGCCAGCAGTTACGGGGGGAGATACGGCTACACCTTC
TRBV6-6	.	TRBD1	TRBJ1-1	CASIDRDRVAEAFF	TGTGCCAGTATAGACAGGGATCGAGTGGCTGAAGCTTTCTTT